The 7 T cell receptor beta chains below all came from one sample that was sequenced in a study of cytomegalovirus exposure and HLA in healthy donors (dated by TCRdb to 2017 to 2019). The protocol used for the library was the immunoSEQ multiplex PCR assay. TCRdb stores this immuneACCESS table with in-frame sequences only. Part of the clones is absent; in the studies checked, under half of the shortfall reflects unresolved V genes, and no reason is known for the rest. The sample yields 120,000 or so clones; about 90% were counted once. The top ten hold about 2.1% of the sample. Sequences were obtained from PBMCs. These receptors originate from a woman between 18 and 30 years old in good health and CMV-seronegative.

The gene calls are TRBV4-1 and TRBJ1-4; tentative D call: TRBD1 (5 bases). Per the germline V gene, CDR1 is MGHRA and CDR2 is YSYEKL. V lost 0 bases, J lost 4 bases, and 12 bases lay in between. This CDR3 has 16 amino acids. CDR3 bases: TGCGCCAGCAGCCAAGATACCGGGACTATTAATGAAAAACTGTTTTTT. It specifies CASSQDTGTINEKLFF.

The chain recombines TRBV29-1 with TRBJ1-1, with 11 bases matching TRBD1. CDR3 length equals 14 residues. V trimming: 7 bases; J trimming: 3 bases; junction bases outside the gene matches: 7. CDR1 is SQVTM, CDR2 ANQGSEA, per germline. The CDR3 DNA sequence: TGCAGCGCCTGGGGGACAGGGGGTTACACTGAAGCTTTCTTT. It encodes CSAWGTGGYTEAFF.

The genes are TRBV19 and TRBJ1-3, with 7 nucleotides matching TRBD1. The CDR3 length is 17 residues. Germline V CDR1 and CDR2: LNHDA, SQIVND (reference sequence). After removal of 0 bases from V and 0 bases from J, the junction contained 5 bases not matched to a gene. CDR3 residues: CASSIDLWTGSGNTIYF. The CDR3 DNA reads TGTGCCAGTAGTATAGATCTATGGACAGGCTCTGGAAACACCATATATTTT.

The CDR3 DNA follows: TGTGCCAGCAGCGAAGGGGGATTCACTGAAGCTTTCTTT. Translated: CASSEGGFTEAFF. V and J are TRBV5-6 and TRBJ1-1, with D perhaps TRBD1 (6 bases). Germline CDR1 is SGHDT and CDR2 is YYEEEE. There are 13 residues in the CDR3. V dropped 4 bases and J dropped 4 bases, with 11 bases sitting between them. Complete variable domain (other parts from reference TRBV5-6 and TRBJ1-1): DAGVTQSPTHLIKTRGQQVTLRCSPKSGHDTVSWYQQALGQGPQFIFQYYEEEERQRGNFPDRFSGHQFPNYSSELNVNALLLGDSALYLCASSEGGFTEAFFGQGTRLTVV.

The J gene is TRBJ2-2, the V gene TRBV7-3, with a tentative D call TRBD2 (5 bases). Trimming stripped 7 bases from V and 5 bases from J, with 8 bases between. The CDR3 extends over 12 amino acids. Germline V gene data show CDR1 as SGHTA and CDR2 as FQGTGA. The CDR3 nucleotides are TGTGCCAGCACCACGGGAACCGGGGAGCTGTTTTTT. It specifies CASTTGTGELFF.

This clone came up once. The gene calls are TRBV29-1 and TRBJ1-4; D is ambiguous. Trimming stripped 6 bases from V and 7 bases from J, with 6 bases between. This CDR3 is 10 amino acids long. The V gene's germline CDR1 is SQVTM and CDR2 ANQGSEA. CDR3 DNA sequence: TGCAGCGTCGGAGGTGAAAAACTGTTTTTT. Protein sequence: CSVGGEKLFF.

This clone was recorded a few times. The chain links TRBV2 to TRBJ1-2; D is ambiguous. This CDR3 contains 14 residues. V was pared by 0 bases and J by 0 bases, with 5 bases between. The germline gives CDR1 SNHLY, CDR2 FYNNEI. CDR3 in DNA: TGTGCCAGCAGTGAAGCGGCGGCTAACTATGGCTACACCTTC. This codes for CASSEAAANYGYTF.